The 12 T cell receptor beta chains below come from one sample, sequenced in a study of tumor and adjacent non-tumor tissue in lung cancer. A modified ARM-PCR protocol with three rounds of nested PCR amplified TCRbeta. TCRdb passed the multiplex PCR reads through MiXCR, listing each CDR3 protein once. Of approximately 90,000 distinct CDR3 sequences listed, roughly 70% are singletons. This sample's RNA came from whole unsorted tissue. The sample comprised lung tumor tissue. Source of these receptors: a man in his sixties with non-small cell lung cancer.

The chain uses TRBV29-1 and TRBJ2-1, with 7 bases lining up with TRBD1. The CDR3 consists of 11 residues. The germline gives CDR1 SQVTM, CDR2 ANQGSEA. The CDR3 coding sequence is TGCAACGTCATACAGGGGCATGAGCAGTTCTTC. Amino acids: CNVIQGHEQFF.

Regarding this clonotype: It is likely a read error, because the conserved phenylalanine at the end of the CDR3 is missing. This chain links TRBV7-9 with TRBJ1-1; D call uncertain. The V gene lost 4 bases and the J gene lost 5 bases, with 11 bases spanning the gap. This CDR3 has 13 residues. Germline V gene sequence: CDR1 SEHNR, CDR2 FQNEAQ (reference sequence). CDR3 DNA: TGTGCCAGCAGCTCCCAAAGCGGGACTGAAGCTTTCTAT. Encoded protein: CASSSQSGTEAFY.

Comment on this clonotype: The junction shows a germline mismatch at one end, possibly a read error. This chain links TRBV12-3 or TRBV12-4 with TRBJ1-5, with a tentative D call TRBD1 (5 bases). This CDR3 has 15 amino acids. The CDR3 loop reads CAGSLGGTFNQPQHF. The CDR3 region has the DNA TGTGCCGGCAGTTTGGGGGGGACTTTCAATCAGCCCCAGCATTTT.

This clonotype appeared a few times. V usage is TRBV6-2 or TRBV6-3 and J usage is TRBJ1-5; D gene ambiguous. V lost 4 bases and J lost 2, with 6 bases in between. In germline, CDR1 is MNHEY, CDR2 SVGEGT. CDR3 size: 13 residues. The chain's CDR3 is CASSSQGNQPQHF. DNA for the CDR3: TGTGCCAGCAGTTCTCAGGGCAATCAGCCCCAGCATTTT.

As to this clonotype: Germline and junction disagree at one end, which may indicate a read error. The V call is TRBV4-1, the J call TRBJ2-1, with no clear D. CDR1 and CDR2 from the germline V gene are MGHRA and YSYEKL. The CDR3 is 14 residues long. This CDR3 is CASSQSHSRNERFF. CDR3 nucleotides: TGCGCCAGCAGCCAATCCCACAGTCGAAACGAGCGGTTCTTC.

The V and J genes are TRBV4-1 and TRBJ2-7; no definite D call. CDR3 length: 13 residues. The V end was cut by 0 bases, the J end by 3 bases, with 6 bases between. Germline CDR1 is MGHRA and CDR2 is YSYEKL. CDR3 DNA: TGCGCCAGCAGCCAAGAATACAACTACGAGCAGTACTTC. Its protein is CASSQEYNYEQYF.

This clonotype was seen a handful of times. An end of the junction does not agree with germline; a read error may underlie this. The DNA of the CDR3 is TGTGCCAGCAGTCCCATAGTTGGCTCCTACAATGAGCAGTTCTTT. Its protein is CASSPIVGSYNEQFF. The chain carries TRBV28 and TRBJ2-1; D call uncertain. Germline lookup yields CDR1 MDHEN and CDR2 SYDVKM. The CDR3 is made up of 15 amino acids.

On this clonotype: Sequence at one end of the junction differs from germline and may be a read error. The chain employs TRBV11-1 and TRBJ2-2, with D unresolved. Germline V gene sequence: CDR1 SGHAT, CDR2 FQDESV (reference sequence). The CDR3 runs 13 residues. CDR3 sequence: CDSSSEMNGELFF. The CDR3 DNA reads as TGTGACAGCAGCTCTGAAATGAACGGGGAGCTGTTTTTT. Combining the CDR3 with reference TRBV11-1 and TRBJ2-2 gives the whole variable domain EAEVAQSPRYKITEKSQAVAFWCDPISGHATLYWYRQILGQGPELLVQFQDESVVDDSQLPKDRFSAERLKGVDSTLKIQPAELGDSAMYLCDSSSEMNGELFFGEGSRLTVL.

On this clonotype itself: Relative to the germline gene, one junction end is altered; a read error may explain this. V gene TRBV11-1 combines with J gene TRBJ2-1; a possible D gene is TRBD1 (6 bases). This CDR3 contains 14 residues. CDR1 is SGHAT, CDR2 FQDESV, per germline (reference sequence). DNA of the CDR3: TGTGTCAGCAGCTTCATAGGGAGACAGGATGAGCAGTCCTTC. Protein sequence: CVSSFIGRQDEQSF.

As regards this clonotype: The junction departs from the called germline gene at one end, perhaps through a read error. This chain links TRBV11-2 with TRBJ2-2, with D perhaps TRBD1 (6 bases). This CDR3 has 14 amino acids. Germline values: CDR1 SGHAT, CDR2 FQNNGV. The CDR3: CASNSGQNTRELFF. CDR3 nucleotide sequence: TGTGCCAGCAATTCAGGACAGAACACCCGGGAACTGTTTTTT.

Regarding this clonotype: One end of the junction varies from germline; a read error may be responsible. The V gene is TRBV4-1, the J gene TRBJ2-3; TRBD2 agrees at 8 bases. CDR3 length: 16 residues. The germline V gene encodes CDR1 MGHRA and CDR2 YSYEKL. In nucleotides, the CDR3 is TGCGCCGGCAGCCAATATACGGGGGGGCTGGTAAATACGCAGTATTTT. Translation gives CAGSQYTGGLVNTQYF.

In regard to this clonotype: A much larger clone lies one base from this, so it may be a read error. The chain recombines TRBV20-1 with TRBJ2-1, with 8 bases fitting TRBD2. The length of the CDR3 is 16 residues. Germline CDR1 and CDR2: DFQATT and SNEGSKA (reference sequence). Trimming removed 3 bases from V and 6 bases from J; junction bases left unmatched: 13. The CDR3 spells CSASPTERESGNEQFF. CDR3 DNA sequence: TGCAGTGCTAGTCCTACGGAGCGGGAGTCGGGCAATGAGCAGTTCTTC.